This TCR beta chain was identified in a study of T cell clones after liver transplantation. TCRdb's copy holds only in-frame clones and misses some; the assay was immunoSEQ multiplex PCR. The table lists approximately 68,000 clones, 80% of them singletons. Germline CDR1 SNHLY, CDR2 FYNNEI. Trimming cost V 6 bases and J 5 bases; bases outside gene matches: 7. This CDR3 contains 14 residues. The starting material was CD4+ T cells from blood, obtained before liver transplant. The receptor's source is a human donor who received a liver transplant. The chain recombines TRBV2 with TRBJ1-1; 9 bases are a match to TRBD1. CDR3 loop: CASRKGTGRTEAFF. The CDR3 DNA is TGTGCCAGCAGGAAGGGGACAGGGAGAACTGAAGCTTTCTTT.